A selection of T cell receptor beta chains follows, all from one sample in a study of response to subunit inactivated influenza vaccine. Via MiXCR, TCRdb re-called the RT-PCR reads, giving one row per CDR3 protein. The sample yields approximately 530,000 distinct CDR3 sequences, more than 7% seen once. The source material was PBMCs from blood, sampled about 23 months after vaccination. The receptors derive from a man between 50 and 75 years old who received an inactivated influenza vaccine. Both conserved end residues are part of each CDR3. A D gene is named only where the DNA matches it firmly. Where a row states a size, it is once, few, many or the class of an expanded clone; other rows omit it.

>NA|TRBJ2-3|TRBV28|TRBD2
TGTGCCAGCAGAAGACTAGCGGGGCCGGCAGATACGCAGTATTTT
CASRRLAGPADTQYF
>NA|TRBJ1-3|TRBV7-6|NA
TGTGCCAGCAGCCCGGGACAAACAATCTCTGGAAACACCATATATTTT
CASSPGQTISGNTIYF
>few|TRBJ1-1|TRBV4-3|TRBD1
TGCGCCAGCAGCCAAGAAGACAGGGATGGCACTGAAGCTTTCTTT
CASSQEDRDGTEAFF
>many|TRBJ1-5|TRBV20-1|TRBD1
TGCAGTGCTAGAGAAACAGGGGACAATCAGCCCCAGCATTTT
CSARETGDNQPQHF
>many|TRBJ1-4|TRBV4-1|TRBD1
TGCGCCAGCACCCAACTGACAGGGGCTAATGAAAAACTGTTTTTT
CASTQLTGANEKLFF
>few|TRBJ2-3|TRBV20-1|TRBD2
TGCAGTGCTAGAGCCGGGACTAGCTATACGGATACGCAGTATTTT
CSARAGTSYTDTQYF
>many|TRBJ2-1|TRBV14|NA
TGTGCCAGCAGCCAAGATTTGTCCTACAATGAGCAGTTCTTC
CASSQDLSYNEQFF
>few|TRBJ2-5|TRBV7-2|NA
TGTGCCAGCAGCTTTAAGTCGGTGAAAGGGTACCAAGAGACCCAGTACTTC
CASSFKSVKGYQETQYF
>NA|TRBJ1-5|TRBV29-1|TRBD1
TGCAGCGTGGCCCGGGACAGGGGACAGCCCCAGCATTTT
CSVARDRGQPQHF
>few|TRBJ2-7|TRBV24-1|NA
TGTGCCACCAGTGATTCACTCGAATACGAGCAGTACTTC
CATSDSLEYEQYF
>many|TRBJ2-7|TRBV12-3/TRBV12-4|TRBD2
TGTGCCAGCAGCTTAGCGGGGGGCTCGTACGAGCAGTACTTC
CASSLAGGSYEQYF
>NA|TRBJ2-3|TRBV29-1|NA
TGCAGCGTTGAAGAGGGATCAGGAGATACGCAGTATTTT
CSVEEGSGDTQYF
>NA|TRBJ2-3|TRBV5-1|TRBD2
TGCGCCAGCAGCTTGCACCACCCTAGCGGGGGGGAAGATACGCAGTATTTT
CASSLHHPSGGEDTQYF
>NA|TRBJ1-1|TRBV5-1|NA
TGCGCCAGCAGCCAGGGAGGGCCCTACACTGAAGCTTTCTTT
CASSQGGPYTEAFF
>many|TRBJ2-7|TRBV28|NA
TGTGCCAGCACTTTTACCAGGGGAACCTACGAGCAGTACTTC
CASTFTRGTYEQYF
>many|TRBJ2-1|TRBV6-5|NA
TGTGCCAGCAGTTACGTCCGGGAGAAATATTACAATGAGCAGTTCTTC
CASSYVREKYYNEQFF
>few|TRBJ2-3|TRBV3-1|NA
TGTGCCAGCAGCCATTTAGGGTCTCGCACAGATACGCAGTATTTT
CASSHLGSRTDTQYF
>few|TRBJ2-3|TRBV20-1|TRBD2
TGCAGTGCTAGAGCGCCTAGCGGGAGGGCCACAGATACGCAGTATTTT
CSARAPSGRATDTQYF
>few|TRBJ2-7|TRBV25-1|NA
TGTGCCAGCAGTGAATCTGGGGGCCGATCCTACGAGCAGTACTTC
CASSESGGRSYEQYF
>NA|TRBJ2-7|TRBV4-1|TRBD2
TGCGCCAGCAGCCCCTTAGCGGGAAGCTACAAGCAGTACTTC
CASSPLAGSYKQYF
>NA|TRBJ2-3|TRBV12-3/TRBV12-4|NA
TGTGCCAGCAACCGTGGAACACCCGACTGGGATACGCAGTATTTT
CASNRGTPDWDTQYF
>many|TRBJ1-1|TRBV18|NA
TGTGCCAGCTCACAGAACAGGGAAACTGAAGCTTTCTTT
CASSQNRETEAFF
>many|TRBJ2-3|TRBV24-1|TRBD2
TGTGCCACCAGTGCCCTAGCGGGAGACTACACAGATACGCAGTATTTT
CATSALAGDYTDTQYF
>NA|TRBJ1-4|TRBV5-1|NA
TGCGCCAGCAGCTTGGTGAGGGGTGTTCATGAAAAACTGTTTTTT
CASSLVRGVHEKLFF
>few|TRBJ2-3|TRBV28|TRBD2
TGTGCCAGCAGTTTAGACCCTGGGACTAGCGGGGGGAGGTCGCAGTATTTT
CASSLDPGTSGGRSQYF
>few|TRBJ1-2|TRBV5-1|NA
TGCGCCAGCAGCTTGGATACCGGACCCTATGGCTACACCTTC
CASSLDTGPYGYTF
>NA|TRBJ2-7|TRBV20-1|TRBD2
TGCAGTGCCGGTACCGGGACTAAAGCGAACGAGCAGTACTTC
CSAGTGTKANEQYF
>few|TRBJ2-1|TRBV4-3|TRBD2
TGCGCCAGCAGCCAGGAAACTAGCGGGGGGAGCTCCTACAATGAGCAGTTCTTC
CASSQETSGGSSYNEQFF